This passage covers 32 T cell receptor beta chains from one sample sequenced in a study of shared clonotypes between healthy human individuals. This table comes from immunoSEQ multiplex PCR, and its TCRdb copy is limited to in-frame clones, with some not included. This sample carries under 600,000 clones, roughly 98% of them seen once, and the ten largest clones take 0.3%. The naive CD8 population came from CD45RO-negative cells selected for CCR7, without terminally differentiated effector memory CD45RA+ cells. Specimen: naive CD8+ T cells sorted from blood. Source of these receptors: a man aged 25-45 years in good health.

The V gene is TRBV15, the J gene TRBJ2-6; 7 positions agree with TRBD1. The CDR3 is 19 amino acids. From germline, CDR1 is LNHNV and CDR2 YYDKDF (reference sequence). V gave up 6 bases and J gave up 0 bases; unmatched junction bases: 14. DNA for the CDR3: TGTGCCACCAGACATTTACCGGGACAGCTTACCTCTGGGGCCAACGTCCTGACTTTC. It translates to CATRHLPGQLTSGANVLTF.

This chain uses TRBV30 with TRBJ2-4; unclear D gene. V lost 0 bases, J lost 4 bases, and 7 bases lay in between. CDR1 and CDR2 from the germline V gene are GTSNPN and SVGIG (reference sequence). This CDR3 region has 13 residues. This CDR3 reads CAWSVESKNIQYF. The CDR3 DNA is TGTGCCTGGAGTGTAGAGAGTAAAAACATTCAGTACTTC.

The chain is built from TRBV2 and TRBJ2-7, with 10 positions matching TRBD2. CDR1 is SNHLY and CDR2 is FYNNEI in the germline V gene. The CDR3 covers 14 residues. V lost 8 bases and J lost 2; bases outside the gene matches: 6. CDR3 loop: CASARLAGTYEQYF. CDR3 DNA sequence: TGTGCCAGCGCCCGACTAGCGGGCACCTACGAGCAGTACTTC.

V is TRBV19 and J is TRBJ2-1, with 9 bases fitting TRBD1. This CDR3 spans 14 amino acids. V trimming: 2 bases; J trimming: 8 bases; junction bases outside the gene matches: 4. CDR1 is LNHDA, CDR2 SQIVND, per germline (reference sequence). This CDR3 reads CASSIMGQGDEQFF. The CDR3 DNA reads TGTGCCAGTAGTATAATGGGACAGGGAGATGAGCAGTTCTTC.

This chain uses TRBV2 with TRBJ2-2, with D uncertain. Germline CDR1 reads SNHLY; CDR2 reads FYNNEI. Deletions cut 9 bases from V and 8 bases from J, with 7 bases between. This CDR3 spans 10 amino acids. DNA of the CDR3: TGTGCCAGTCGTAGGGGGGAGCTGTTTTTT. Protein product: CASRRGELFF.

The chain recombines TRBV14 with TRBJ2-7, with a possible D match to TRBD1 (6 bases). CDR1 and CDR2 from the germline V gene are SGHDN and FVKESK. The CDR3 contains 15 residues. V lost 2 bases and J lost 4, with 15 bases in between. CDR3 nucleotide sequence: TGTGCCAGCAGCCAACTAGGGGACATGGATTACGAGCAGTACTTC. Amino acids: CASSQLGDMDYEQYF. The full variable domain, with the rest looked up from reference TRBV14 and TRBJ2-7, is EAGVTQFPSHSVIEKGQTVTLRCDPISGHDNLYWYRRVMGKEIKFLLHFVKESKQDESGMPNNRFLAERTGGTYSTLKVQPAELEDSGVYFCASSQLGDMDYEQYFGPGTRLTVT.

V usage is TRBV9 and J usage is TRBJ1-2; maybe TRBD1 (5 bases). V was trimmed by 0 bases and J by 2 bases, leaving 11 bases between them. This CDR3 has 15 residues. CDR1 and CDR2 (germline): SGDLS, YYNGEE. The CDR3 DNA follows: TGTGCCAGCAGCGTAGGTAAGGGACGGAACTATGGCTACACCTTC. Protein sequence: CASSVGKGRNYGYTF. The whole variable domain, filled in from reference TRBV9 and TRBJ1-2, reads DSGVTQTPKHLITATGQRVTLRCSPRSGDLSVYWYQQSLDQGLQFLIQYYNGEERAKGNILERFSAQQFPDLHSELNLSSLELGDSALYFCASSVGKGRNYGYTFGSGTRLTVV.

This clone was recorded only once. The gene calls are TRBV4-1 and TRBJ2-7, with 7 bases aligning to TRBD1. The CDR3 extends over 15 amino acids. In germline, CDR1 is MGHRA, CDR2 YSYEKL. With V trimmed by 2 bases and J by 3 bases, 7 bases remained unmatched. The CDR3 reads CASSQPRDRVYEQYF. In DNA form, the CDR3 reads TGCGCCAGCAGCCAACCCCGAGACAGGGTCTACGAGCAGTACTTC.

The J gene is TRBJ2-5, the V gene TRBV15; no clear D. CDR3 length: 14 residues. The germline gives CDR1 LNHNV, CDR2 YYDKDF (reference sequence). V lost 1 base, J lost 1 base, and 7 bases lay in between. The CDR3 DNA reads TGTGCCACCAGCAGAGTAGCCCTCCAAGAGACCCAGTACTTC. Protein: CATSRVALQETQYF.

On this clone itself: Other DNA sequences in this sample translate to the same CDR3. The rearrangement uses TRBV7-9 and TRBJ2-7; weak D call: TRBD1 (5 bases). From germline, CDR1 is SEHNR and CDR2 FQNEAQ (reference sequence). V was trimmed by 1 base and J by 4 bases, leaving 8 bases between them. The CDR3 extends over 13 amino acids. The CDR3 DNA sequence: TGTGCCAGCAGCTTAGAAGACAGTTACGAGCAGTACTTC. Translated, it gives CASSLEDSYEQYF.

The chain has TRBV4-1 and TRBJ2-2; D may be TRBD2 (7 bases). Trimming left V 4 bases short and J 8 bases short, with 14 bases between. Germline assignment: CDR1 MGHRA and CDR2 YSYEKL. The CDR3 has 14 residues. CDR3 region: CASSPLGGAGELFF. The CDR3 DNA is TGCGCCAGCAGCCCCTTGGGGGGGGCGGGGGAGCTGTTTTTT.

The J gene is TRBJ2-3, the V gene TRBV5-4; D is ambiguous. V lost 4 bases and J lost 5, with 11 bases in between. Germline CDR1 reads SGHNT; CDR2 reads YYREEE (reference sequence). This CDR3 region has 13 residues. The CDR3 nucleotides are TGTGCCAGCAGCCCCGCCGGTGGAGATACGCAGTATTTT. It yields the protein CASSPAGGDTQYF.

The chain recombines TRBV15 with TRBJ1-2; D unclear. The CDR3 spans 14 residues. V lost 3 bases and J 10 bases, leaving 18 bases between the germline ends. Per the germline V gene, CDR1 is LNHNV and CDR2 is YYDKDF (reference sequence). As DNA, the CDR3 is TGTGCCACCAGCAGCGAGGACCTACCTGGCCCCTACACCTTC. It specifies CATSSEDLPGPYTF.

This chain uses TRBV25-1 with TRBJ2-3; D is ambiguous. The V gene lost 1 base and the J gene lost 2 bases, with 7 bases spanning the gap. The V gene's germline CDR1 is MGHDK and CDR2 SYGVNS. The CDR3 sequence is 14 residues long. CDR3 DNA: TGTGCCAGCAGTGAATTGGAAGTCACAGATACGCAGTATTTT. Its protein is CASSELEVTDTQYF. The full variable domain, with the rest looked up from reference TRBV25-1 and TRBJ2-3, is EADIYQTPRYLVIGTGKKITLECSQTMGHDKMYWYQQDPGMELHLIHYSYGVNSTEKGDLSSESTVSRIRTEHFPLTLESARPSHTSQYLCASSELEVTDTQYFGPGTRLTVL.

The V call is TRBV7-2, the J call TRBJ2-7, with D maybe TRBD1 (8 bases). V was pared by 5 bases and J by 3 bases, with 17 bases between. Germline assignment: CDR1 SGHTA and CDR2 FQGNSA. The CDR3 length is 15 residues. CDR3: CASSRGAGGLYEQYF. CDR3 coding DNA: TGTGCCAGCAGCCGGGGGGCAGGGGGCCTCTACGAGCAGTACTTC.

CDR3 nucleotide sequence: TGTGCCAGCAGCTTAGATGTAAACGAGCAGTACTTC. Its protein product is CASSLDVNEQYF. The chain links TRBV7-9 to TRBJ2-7, with D uncertain. This CDR3 is 12 amino acids long. CDR1 SEHNR and CDR2 FQNEAQ come from the germline V gene (reference sequence). V dropped 1 base and J dropped 5 bases, with 6 bases sitting between them.

The chain has TRBV29-1 and TRBJ2-7; maybe TRBD1 (6 bases). The CDR3 is made up of 13 amino acids. V lost 3 bases and J 0 bases, leaving 9 bases between the germline ends. Germline V gives CDR1 SQVTM, CDR2 ANQGSEA. The CDR3 here is CSVEDSLSYEQYF. In DNA form, the CDR3 reads TGCAGCGTTGAGGACAGCCTCTCCTACGAGCAGTACTTC.

This chain's CDR3 is CASTAPQDQGYTF. Written as DNA, the CDR3 is TGTGCCAGCACGGCCCCCCAGGATCAGGGCTACACCTTC. This rearrangement joins TRBV9 to TRBJ1-2; D not certain. V shed 6 bases and J shed 8 bases, with 17 bases lying between them. This CDR3 is built from 13 residues. Per germline, CDR1 SGDLS and CDR2 YYNGEE.

The chain uses TRBV7-3 and TRBJ2-2; D remains ambiguous. Trimming cost V 1 base and J 0 bases, with 3 bases left between them. This CDR3 is built from 14 residues. CDR1 SGHTA and CDR2 FQGTGA come from the germline V gene. CDR3 in DNA: TGTGCCAGCAGCTTAAACTCGAACACCGGGGAGCTGTTTTTT. It specifies CASSLNSNTGELFF. The full variable domain, with the rest looked up from reference TRBV7-3 and TRBJ2-2, is GAGVSQTPSNKVTEKGKYVELRCDPISGHTALYWYRQSLGQGPEFLIYFQGTGAADDSGLPNDRFFAVRPEGSVSTLKIQRTERGDSAVYLCASSLNSNTGELFFGEGSRLTVL.

As for this clone: This CDR3 is also generated by other DNA sequences in the sample. The V gene is TRBV9, the J gene TRBJ2-2; no firm D call. The CDR3 extends over 13 amino acids. The ends were cut back, 4 bases at V and 5 bases at J, with 9 bases in the middle. The V gene's germline CDR1 is SGDLS and CDR2 YYNGEE. This CDR3 is CASSPPRTGELFF. DNA of the CDR3: TGTGCCAGCAGCCCCCCCAGGACCGGGGAGCTGTTTTTT.

V and J are TRBV27 and TRBJ1-2, with unresolved D. The V gene lost 3 bases and the J gene lost 1 base, with 12 bases spanning the gap. The CDR3 consists of 15 residues. Germline V gene lookup returns CDR1 MNHEY and CDR2 SMNVEV (reference sequence). The CDR3 DNA follows: TGTGCCAGCAGTTTCCTTTCACAAGGTAACTATGGCTACACCTTC. Translating gives CASSFLSQGNYGYTF.

This chain joins TRBV7-9 and TRBJ1-3; 7 bases are a match to TRBD1. This CDR3 is built from 13 residues. Trimming removed 4 bases from V and 7 bases from J; junction bases left unmatched: 4. Germline V gene lookup returns CDR1 SEHNR and CDR2 FQNEAQ (reference sequence). The CDR3 loop reads CASSWGQTNTIYF. CDR3 nucleotide sequence: TGTGCCAGCAGCTGGGGACAGACGAACACCATATATTTT.

V usage is TRBV14 and J usage is TRBJ1-1; 9 bases are a match to TRBD1. The CDR3 sequence is 16 residues long. CDR1 is SGHDN, CDR2 FVKESK, per germline. With V trimmed by 3 bases and J by 4 bases, 9 bases remained unmatched. CDR3 in DNA: TGTGCCAGCAGCCAGACAGGGGGATTGGTTCGCACTGAAGCTTTCTTT. Its protein is CASSQTGGLVRTEAFF.

The chain has TRBV4-3 and TRBJ2-2; D unresolved. The length of the CDR3 is 17 residues. Trimming cost V 0 bases and J 8 bases, with 19 bases left between them. From germline, CDR1 is LGHNA and CDR2 YSLEER. This chain's CDR3 is CASSQDTDLKFEGELFF. Here the CDR3 DNA reads TGCGCCAGCAGCCAAGACACGGACCTCAAATTTGAGGGGGAGCTGTTTTTT.

V is TRBV5-1 and J is TRBJ2-7; TRBD1 might be the D (6 bases). The CDR3 runs 16 residues. V dropped 3 bases and J dropped 0 bases, with 16 bases sitting between them. Per germline, CDR1 SGHRS and CDR2 YFSETQ. The CDR3 coding sequence is TGCGCCAGCAGCTGGGGAACGGGACAAAGCTCCTACGAGCAGTACTTC. It codes for CASSWGTGQSSYEQYF.

The CDR3 bases are TGCGCCAGCAGGGCAGGGAGGAACACTGAAGCTTTCTTT. Translated, it gives CASRAGRNTEAFF. The V gene is TRBV10-1, the J gene TRBJ1-1; a weak D match, TRBD1 (5 bases). CDR1 is WNHNN, CDR2 SYGVQD, per germline (reference sequence). The CDR3 spans 13 residues. Trimming stripped 6 bases from V and 1 base from J, with 9 bases between.

CDR3 in DNA: TGTGCCAGCAGCCACGGGGACAGGGCCTTCTACGAGCAGTACTTC. It translates to CASSHGDRAFYEQYF. The rearrangement joins TRBV28 to TRBJ2-7; 9 nucleotides match TRBD1. Germline CDR1 reads MDHEN; CDR2 reads SYDVKM. The CDR3 has 15 residues. J lost 3 bases, V lost 6 bases, and 9 bases had no gene match. Looking up the rest from reference TRBV28 and TRBJ2-7 gives the full variable domain: DVKVTQSSRYLVKRTGEKVFLECVQDMDHENMFWYRQDPGLGLRLIYFSYDVKMKEKGDIPEGYSVSREKKERFSLILESASTNQTSMYLCASSHGDRAFYEQYFGPGTRLTVT.

This clone is a singleton in its sample. The chain has TRBV9 and TRBJ2-1, with a weak D call TRBD2 (6 bases). Germline assignment: CDR1 SGDLS and CDR2 YYNGEE. There are 16 residues in the CDR3. V lost 3 bases and J lost 0, with 13 bases in between. For the CDR3, the DNA is TGTGCCAGCAGCGGCTGGGGGGAAAGCTCCTACAATGAGCAGTTCTTC. Protein sequence: CASSGWGESSYNEQFF.

The chain joins TRBV7-6 to TRBJ2-5; D may match TRBD1 or TRBD2 (5 bases each). The germline V gene has CDR1 SGHVS and CDR2 FNYEAQ. The CDR3 runs to 18 residues. V lost 3 bases and J lost 0, with 20 bases in between. This chain's CDR3 is CASSFLSGTRGDQETQYF. CDR3 coding DNA: TGTGCCAGCAGCTTTCTTAGTGGGACCCGTGGCGACCAAGAGACCCAGTACTTC.

V usage is TRBV18 and J usage is TRBJ2-1, with 10 positions matching TRBD2. The germline CDR1 and CDR2 sequences are KGHSH and LQKENI. Germline trimming cut 3 bases from V and 5 bases from J; bases unmatched to any gene: 13. The CDR3 length is 18 residues. The CDR3 nucleotides are TGTGCCAGCTCACCCCGGGCTAGCGGGAGAGATGGGCACAATGAGCAGTTCTTC. Its protein product is CASSPRASGRDGHNEQFF.

The chain combines TRBV29-1 with TRBJ2-2; 7 bases are a match to TRBD1. Germline V gene sequence: CDR1 SQVTM, CDR2 ANQGSEA. This CDR3 has 17 residues. V lost 0 bases to trimming and J lost 1 base; unmatched junction nucleotides: 8. The DNA for the CDR3 is TGCAGCGTTGAAGATCTTCTGGGGACAGAGAACACCGGGGAGCTGTTTTTT. It codes for CSVEDLLGTENTGELFF.

The rearrangement links TRBV28 to TRBJ2-7, with D maybe TRBD1 (5 bases). This CDR3 is 16 amino acids long. CDR1 MDHEN and CDR2 SYDVKM come from the germline V gene. V was clipped by 5 bases and J by 3 bases, with 20 bases between them. The CDR3: CASSPATGYVGYEQYF. The CDR3 DNA is TGTGCCAGCAGTCCAGCAACAGGATACGTGGGCTACGAGCAGTACTTC.